This TCR beta chain was sequenced during a study of shared clonotypes between healthy human individuals. Sequencing used immunoSEQ multiplex PCR; TCRdb keeps in-frame clones, though not all of them. The data show some 2,000,000 clones, roughly 94% seen once. On this clone: Within the sample, other DNA sequences also encode this same CDR3.

This receptor was taken from a man younger than 35 in good health. The material sequenced was naive CD4+ T cells sorted from blood. Subset described: CD45RA+ positively selected.

The CDR3 DNA is TGTGCCATCAGTTCAGGGTCCTACGAGCAGTACTTC. It encodes CAISSGSYEQYF. V is TRBV10-3 and J is TRBJ2-7; the D gene is possibly TRBD1 (5 bases). Germline V CDR1 and CDR2: ENHRY, SYGVKD. V lost 5 bases to trimming and J lost 1 base, with 6 bases between them. This CDR3 is 12 amino acids long.